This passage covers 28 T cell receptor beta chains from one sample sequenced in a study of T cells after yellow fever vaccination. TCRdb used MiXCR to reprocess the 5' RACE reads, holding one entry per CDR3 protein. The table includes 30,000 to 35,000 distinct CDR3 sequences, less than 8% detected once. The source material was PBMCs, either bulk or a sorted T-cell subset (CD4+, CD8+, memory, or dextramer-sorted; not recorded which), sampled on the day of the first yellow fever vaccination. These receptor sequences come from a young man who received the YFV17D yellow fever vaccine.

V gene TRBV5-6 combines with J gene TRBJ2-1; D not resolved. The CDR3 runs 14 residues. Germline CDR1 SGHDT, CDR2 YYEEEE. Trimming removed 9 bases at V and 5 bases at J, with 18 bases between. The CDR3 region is CAMSPEARHNEQFF. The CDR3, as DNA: TGTGCCATGAGCCCCGAGGCACGGCACAATGAGCAGTTCTTC.

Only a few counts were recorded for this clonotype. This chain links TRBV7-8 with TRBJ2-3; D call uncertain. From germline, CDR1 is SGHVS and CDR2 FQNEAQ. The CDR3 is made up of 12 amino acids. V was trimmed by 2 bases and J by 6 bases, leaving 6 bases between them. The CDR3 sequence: CASSLSLDTQYF. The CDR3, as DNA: TGTGCCAGCAGCTTATCCCTCGATACGCAGTATTTT.

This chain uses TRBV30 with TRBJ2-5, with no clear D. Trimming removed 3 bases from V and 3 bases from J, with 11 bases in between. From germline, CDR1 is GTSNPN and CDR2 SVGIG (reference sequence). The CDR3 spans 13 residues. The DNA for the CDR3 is TGTGCCTGGAGAGGCGCAGCTGAAGAGACCCAGTACTTC. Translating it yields CAWRGAAEETQYF. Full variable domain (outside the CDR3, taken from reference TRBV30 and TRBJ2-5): SQTIHQWPATLVQPVGSPLSLECTVEGTSNPNLYWYRQAAGRGLQLLFYSVGIGQISSEVPQNLSASRPQDRQFILSSKKLLLSDSGFYLCAWRGAAEETQYFGPGTRLLVL.

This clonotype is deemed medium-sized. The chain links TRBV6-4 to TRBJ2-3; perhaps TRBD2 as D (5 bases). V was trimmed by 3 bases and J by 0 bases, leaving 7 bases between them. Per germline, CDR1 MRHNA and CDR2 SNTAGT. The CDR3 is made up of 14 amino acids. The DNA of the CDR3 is TGTGCCAGCAGTGAAAGAGGGAGCACAGATACGCAGTATTTT. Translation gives CASSERGSTDTQYF.

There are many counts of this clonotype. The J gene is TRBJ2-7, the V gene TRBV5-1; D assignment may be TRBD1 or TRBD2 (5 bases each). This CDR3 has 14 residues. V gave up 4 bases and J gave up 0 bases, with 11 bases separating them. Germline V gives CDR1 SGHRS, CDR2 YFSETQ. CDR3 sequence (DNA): TGCGCCAGCAGCCCGGGACCGTCCTCCTACGAGCAGTACGTC. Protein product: CASSPGPSSYEQYV.

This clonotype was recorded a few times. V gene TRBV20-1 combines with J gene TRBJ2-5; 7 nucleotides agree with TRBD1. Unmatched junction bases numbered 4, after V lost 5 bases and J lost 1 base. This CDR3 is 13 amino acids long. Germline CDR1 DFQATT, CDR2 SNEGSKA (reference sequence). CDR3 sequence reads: CSASRDSQETQYF. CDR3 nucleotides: TGCAGTGCTTCTCGGGACAGCCAAGAGACCCAGTACTTC.

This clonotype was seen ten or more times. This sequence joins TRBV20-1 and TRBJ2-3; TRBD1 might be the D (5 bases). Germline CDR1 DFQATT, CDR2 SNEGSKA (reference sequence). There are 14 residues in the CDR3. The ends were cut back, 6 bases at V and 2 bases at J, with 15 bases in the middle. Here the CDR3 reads CSAPRQSSTDTQYF. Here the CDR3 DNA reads TGCAGTGCCCCTAGACAGAGCTCCACAGATACGCAGTATTTT.

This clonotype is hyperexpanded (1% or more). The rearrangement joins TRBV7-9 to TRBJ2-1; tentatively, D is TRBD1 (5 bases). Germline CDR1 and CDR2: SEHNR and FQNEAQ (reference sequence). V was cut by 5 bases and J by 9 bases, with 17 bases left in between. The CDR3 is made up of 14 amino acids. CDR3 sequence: CASSPRAGKGEQFF. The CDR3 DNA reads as TGTGCCAGCAGCCCAAGGGCAGGGAAGGGTGAGCAGTTCTTC.

This CDR3 is CASSQEKAPGELFF. The CDR3 coding sequence is TGCGCCAGCAGCCAAGAGAAGGCTCCCGGGGAGCTGTTTTTT. The V gene is TRBV4-3, the J gene TRBJ2-2; D remains unclear. Germline V gene lookup returns CDR1 LGHNA and CDR2 YSLEER. The CDR3 loop spans 14 amino acids. V lost 0 bases and J lost 6, with 8 bases in between.

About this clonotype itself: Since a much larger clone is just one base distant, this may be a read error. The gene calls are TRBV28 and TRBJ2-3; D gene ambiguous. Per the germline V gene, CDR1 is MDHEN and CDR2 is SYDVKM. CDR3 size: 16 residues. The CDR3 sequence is CVTLLGKGASTDTQYF. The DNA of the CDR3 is TGTGTCACCCTTCTGGGCAAAGGAGCTAGCACAGATACGCAGTATTTT.

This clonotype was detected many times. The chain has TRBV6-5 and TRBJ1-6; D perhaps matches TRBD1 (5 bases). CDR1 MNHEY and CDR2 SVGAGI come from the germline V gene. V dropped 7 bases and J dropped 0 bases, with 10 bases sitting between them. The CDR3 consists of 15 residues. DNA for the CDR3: TGTGCCAGCACCCCCGGGGGCTCCTATAATTCACCCCTCCACTTT. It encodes CASTPGGSYNSPLHF.

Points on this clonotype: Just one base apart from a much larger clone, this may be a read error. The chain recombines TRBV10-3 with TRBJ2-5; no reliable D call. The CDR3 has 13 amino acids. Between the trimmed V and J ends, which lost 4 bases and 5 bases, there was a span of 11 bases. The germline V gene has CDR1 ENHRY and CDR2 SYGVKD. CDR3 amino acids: CAISVQLHETQYF. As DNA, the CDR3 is TGTGCCATCAGTGTCCAGTTACACGAGACCCAGTACTTC.

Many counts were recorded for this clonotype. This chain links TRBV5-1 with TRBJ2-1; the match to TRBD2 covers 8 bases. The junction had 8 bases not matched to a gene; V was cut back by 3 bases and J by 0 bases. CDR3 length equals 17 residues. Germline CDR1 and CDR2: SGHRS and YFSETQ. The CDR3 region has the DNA TGCGCCAGCAGCTGGGGGTTAGCGGGGAGCTCCTACAATGAGCAGTTCTTC. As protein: CASSWGLAGSSYNEQFF.

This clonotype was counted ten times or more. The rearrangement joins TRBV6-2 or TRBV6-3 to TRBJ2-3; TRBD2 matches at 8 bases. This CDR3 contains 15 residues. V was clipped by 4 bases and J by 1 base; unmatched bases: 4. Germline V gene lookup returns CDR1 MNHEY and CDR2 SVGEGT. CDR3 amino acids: CASSSWTSRTDTQYF. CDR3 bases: TGTGCCAGCAGTTCCTGGACTAGCCGCACAGATACGCAGTATTTT.

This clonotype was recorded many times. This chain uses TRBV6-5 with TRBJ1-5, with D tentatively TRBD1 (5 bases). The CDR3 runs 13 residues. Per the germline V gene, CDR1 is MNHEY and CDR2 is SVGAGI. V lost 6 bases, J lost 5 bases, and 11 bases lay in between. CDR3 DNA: TGTGCCAGCAGCCTCCAAGGGGATCAGCCCCAGCATTTT. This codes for CASSLQGDQPQHF.

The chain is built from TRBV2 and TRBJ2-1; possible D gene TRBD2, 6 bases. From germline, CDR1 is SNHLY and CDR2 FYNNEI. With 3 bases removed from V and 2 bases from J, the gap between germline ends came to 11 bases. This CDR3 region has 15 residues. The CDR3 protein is CASSDGGYTYNEQFF. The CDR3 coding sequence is TGTGCCAGCAGTGATGGGGGGTACACCTACAATGAGCAGTTCTTC.

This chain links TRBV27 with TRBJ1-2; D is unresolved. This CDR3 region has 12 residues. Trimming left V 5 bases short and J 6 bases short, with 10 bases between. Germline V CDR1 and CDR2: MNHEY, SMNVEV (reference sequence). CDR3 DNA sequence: TGTGCCAGCAGTACTGGGTCCCATGGCTACACCTTC. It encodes CASSTGSHGYTF.

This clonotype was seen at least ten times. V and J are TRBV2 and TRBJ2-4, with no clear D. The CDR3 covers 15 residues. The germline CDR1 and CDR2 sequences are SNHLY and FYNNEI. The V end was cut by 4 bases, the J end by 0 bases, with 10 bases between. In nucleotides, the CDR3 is TGTGCCAGCAGTGGGCCGGAGATAGCCAAAAACATTCAGTACTTC. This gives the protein CASSGPEIAKNIQYF.

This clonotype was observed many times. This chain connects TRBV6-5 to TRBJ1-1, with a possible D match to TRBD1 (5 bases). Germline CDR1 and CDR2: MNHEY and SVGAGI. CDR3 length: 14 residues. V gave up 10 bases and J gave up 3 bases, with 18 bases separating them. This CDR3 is CATQGWSPDTEAFF. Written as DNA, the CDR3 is TGTGCCACTCAGGGATGGAGCCCTGACACTGAAGCTTTCTTT.

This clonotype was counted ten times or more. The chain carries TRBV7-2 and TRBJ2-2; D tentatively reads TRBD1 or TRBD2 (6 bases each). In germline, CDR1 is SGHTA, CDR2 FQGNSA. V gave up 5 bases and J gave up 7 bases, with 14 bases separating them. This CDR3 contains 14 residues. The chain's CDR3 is CASSRPRGDGELFF. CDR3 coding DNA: TGTGCCAGCAGCCGACCTAGGGGGGACGGGGAGCTGTTTTTT.

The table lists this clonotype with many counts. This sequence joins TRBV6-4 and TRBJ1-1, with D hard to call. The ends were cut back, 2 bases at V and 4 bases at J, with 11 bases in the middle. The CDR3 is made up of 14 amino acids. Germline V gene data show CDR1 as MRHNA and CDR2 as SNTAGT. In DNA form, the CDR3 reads TGTGCCAGCAGTGACGGGAAGGAAGGCACTGAAGCTTTCTTT. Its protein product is CASSDGKEGTEAFF.

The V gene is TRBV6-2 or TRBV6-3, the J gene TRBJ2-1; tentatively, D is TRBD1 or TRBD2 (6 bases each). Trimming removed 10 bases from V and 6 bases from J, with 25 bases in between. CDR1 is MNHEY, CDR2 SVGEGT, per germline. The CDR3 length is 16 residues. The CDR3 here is CATGRWWGALCNEQFF. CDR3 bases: TGTGCCACCGGCAGATGGTGGGGGGCCCTCTGCAATGAGCAGTTCTTC.

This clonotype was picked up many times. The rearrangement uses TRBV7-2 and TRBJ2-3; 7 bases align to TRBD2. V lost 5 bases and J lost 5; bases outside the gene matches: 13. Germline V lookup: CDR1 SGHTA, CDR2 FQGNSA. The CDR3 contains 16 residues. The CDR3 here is CASSNRRGDVGDTQYF. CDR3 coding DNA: TGTGCCAGCAGCAATAGACGGGGGGATGTTGGAGATACGCAGTATTTT.

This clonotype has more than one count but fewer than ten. The CDR3 sequence is CASSLGGANYGYTF. The CDR3 bases are TGTGCCAGCAGCTTAGGAGGAGCTAACTATGGCTACACCTTC. The chain is built from TRBV7-2 and TRBJ1-2; D is ambiguous. Germline lookup yields CDR1 SGHTA and CDR2 FQGNSA. The CDR3 contains 14 residues. Trimming pared 1 base from V and 0 bases from J, leaving 6 bases between.

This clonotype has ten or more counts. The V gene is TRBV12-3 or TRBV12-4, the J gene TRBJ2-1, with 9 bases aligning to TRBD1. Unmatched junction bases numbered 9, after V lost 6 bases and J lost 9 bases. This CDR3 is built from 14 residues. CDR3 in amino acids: CASSRDRALSEQFF. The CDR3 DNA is TGTGCCAGCAGCCGGGACAGGGCCCTTAGTGAGCAGTTCTTC.

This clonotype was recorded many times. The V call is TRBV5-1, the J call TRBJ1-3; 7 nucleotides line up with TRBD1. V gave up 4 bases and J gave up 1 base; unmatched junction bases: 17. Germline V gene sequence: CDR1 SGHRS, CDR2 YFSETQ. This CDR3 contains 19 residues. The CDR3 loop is CASSLRPAGQVDSGNTIYF. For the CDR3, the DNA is TGCGCCAGCAGCCTGAGACCTGCCGGACAGGTCGATTCTGGAAACACCATATATTTT.

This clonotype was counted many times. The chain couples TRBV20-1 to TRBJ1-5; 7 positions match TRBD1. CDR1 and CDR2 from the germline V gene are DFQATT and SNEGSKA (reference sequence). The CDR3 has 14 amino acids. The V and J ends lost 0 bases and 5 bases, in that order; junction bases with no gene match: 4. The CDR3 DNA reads TGCAGTGCTAGAGATGACAGGGACTATCAGCCCCAGCATTTT. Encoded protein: CSARDDRDYQPQHF.

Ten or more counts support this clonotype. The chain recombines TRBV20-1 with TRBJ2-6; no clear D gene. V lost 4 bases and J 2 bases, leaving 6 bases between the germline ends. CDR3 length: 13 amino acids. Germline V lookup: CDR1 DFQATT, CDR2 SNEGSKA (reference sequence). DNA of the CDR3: TGCAGTGCTAAGGGCACTGGGGCCAACGTCCTGACTTTC. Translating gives CSAKGTGANVLTF.